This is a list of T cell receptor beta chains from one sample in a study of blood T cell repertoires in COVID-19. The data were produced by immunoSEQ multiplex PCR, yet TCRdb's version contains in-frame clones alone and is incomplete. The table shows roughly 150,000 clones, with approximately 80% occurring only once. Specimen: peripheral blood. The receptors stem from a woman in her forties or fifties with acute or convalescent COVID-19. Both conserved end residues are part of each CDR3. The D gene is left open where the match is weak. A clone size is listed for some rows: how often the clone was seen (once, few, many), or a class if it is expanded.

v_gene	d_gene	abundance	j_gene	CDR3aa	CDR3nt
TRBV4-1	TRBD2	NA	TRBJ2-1	CASSNPLAGGNNEQFF	TGCGCCAGCAGCAACCCGCTAGCGGGGGGGAACAATGAGCAGTTCTTC
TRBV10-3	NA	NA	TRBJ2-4	CAISEVGGDIQYF	TGTGCCATCAGCGAGGTGGGGGGAGACATTCAGTACTTC
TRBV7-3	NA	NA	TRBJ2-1	CASSLSPAGPAYNEQFF	TGTGCCAGCAGCTTGAGCCCCGCGGGACCCGCCTACAATGAGCAGTTCTTC
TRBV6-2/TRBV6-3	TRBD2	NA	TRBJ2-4	CASSLPGGTKNIQYF	TGTGCCAGCAGTCTCCCGGGGGGGACCAAAAACATTCAGTACTTC
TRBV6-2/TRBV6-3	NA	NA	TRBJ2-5	CASSYPSGSGWETQYF	TGTGCCAGCAGTTACCCTTCTGGGTCCGGGTGGGAGACCCAGTACTTC
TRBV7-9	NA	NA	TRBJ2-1	CASSFTSTHNEQFF	TGTGCCAGCAGCTTTACTAGTACCCACAATGAGCAGTTCTTC
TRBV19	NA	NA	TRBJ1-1	CASSSVAGDTEAFF	TGTGCCAGTAGTTCTGTGGCAGGGGACACTGAAGCTTTCTTT
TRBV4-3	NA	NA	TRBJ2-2	CASSQDQVKGQNGELFF	TGCGCCAGCAGCCAAGATCAGGTTAAGGGGCAGAACGGGGAGCTGTTTTTT
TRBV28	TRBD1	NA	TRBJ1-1	CASSSGTGGPNEAFF	TGTGCCAGCAGTTCAGGAACAGGGGGTCCAAATGAAGCTTTCTTT
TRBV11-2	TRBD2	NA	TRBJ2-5	CASSLSGLEKETQYF	TGTGCCAGCAGCTTGTCGGGACTAGAAAAAGAGACCCAGTACTTC
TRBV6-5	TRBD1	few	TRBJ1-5	CASSMTGYQPQHF	TGTGCCAGCAGCATGACAGGGTACCAGCCCCAGCATTTT
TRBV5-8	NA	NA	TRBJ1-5	CASSRGSDSYSNQPQHF	TGTGCCAGCAGCAGGGGGAGTGACAGTTATAGCAATCAGCCCCAGCATTTT
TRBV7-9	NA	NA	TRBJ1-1	CASRITGTEAFF	TGTGCCAGCAGAATAACAGGGACCGAAGCTTTCTTT
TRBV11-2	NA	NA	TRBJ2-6	CASSSTIAFSGANVLTF	TGTGCCAGCAGCTCGACAATTGCTTTCTCTGGGGCCAACGTCCTGACTTTC
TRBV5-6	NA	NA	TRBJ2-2	CASSLAGGNGELFF	TGTGCCAGCAGCTTGGCAGGGGGGAACGGGGAGCTGTTTTTT
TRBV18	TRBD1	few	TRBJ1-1	CASSPEVRDSAFF	TGTGCCAGCTCACCAGAAGTTCGGGACAGTGCTTTCTTT
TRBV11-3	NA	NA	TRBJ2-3	CASSPTAGTDTQYF	TGTGCCAGCAGCCCCACAGCGGGCACAGATACGCAGTATTTT
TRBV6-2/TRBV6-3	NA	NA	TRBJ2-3	CASSYSRDTLSTDTQYF	TGTGCCAGCAGTTACTCCAGGGACACCCTGAGCACAGATACGCAGTATTTT
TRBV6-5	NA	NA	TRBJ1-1	CASSYSTRGNTEAFF	TGTGCCAGCAGTTACTCGACCCGGGGGAACACTGAAGCTTTCTTT
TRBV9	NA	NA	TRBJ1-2	CASTRDFPSYGYTF	TGTGCCAGCACTCGGGACTTCCCGAGCTATGGCTACACCTTC
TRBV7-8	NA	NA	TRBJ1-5	CASSQDGGEPQHF	TGTGCCAGCAGCCAAGATGGGGGGGAGCCCCAGCATTTT
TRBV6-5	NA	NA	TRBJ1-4	CATKAREGTGKLFF	TGTGCCACCAAGGCTCGGGAGGGGACGGGAAAACTGTTTTTT
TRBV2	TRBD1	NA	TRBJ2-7	CASSDLPGQGEGDYEQYF	TGTGCCAGCAGTGACCTTCCGGGACAGGGGGAAGGCGACTACGAGCAGTACTTC
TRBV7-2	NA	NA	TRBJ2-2	CASSYRGLGIDTGELFF	TGTGCCAGCAGCTACCGGGGACTCGGTATTGACACCGGGGAGCTGTTTTTT
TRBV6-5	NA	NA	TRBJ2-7	CASTPPSGGSYEQYF	TGTGCCAGCACCCCTCCAAGCGGCGGCTCCTACGAGCAGTACTTC
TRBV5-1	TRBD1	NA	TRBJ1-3	CASSGGTGSGNTIYF	TGCGCCAGCAGCGGAGGGACAGGCTCTGGAAACACCATATATTTT
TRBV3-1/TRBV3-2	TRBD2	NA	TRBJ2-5	CASSQGLASPETQYF	TGTGCCAGCAGCCAGGGACTAGCCTCCCCAGAGACCCAGTACTTC
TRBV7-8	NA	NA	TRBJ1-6	CASSQTGVGNSPLHF	TGTGCCAGCAGCCAGACCGGGGTAGGGAATTCACCCCTCCACTTT
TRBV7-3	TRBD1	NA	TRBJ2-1	CASSRQGENEQFF	TGTGCCAGCAGTCGACAGGGCGAGAATGAGCAGTTCTTC
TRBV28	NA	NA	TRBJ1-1	CASRSPREAFF	TGTGCCAGCAGGTCACCCAGGGAAGCTTTCTTT
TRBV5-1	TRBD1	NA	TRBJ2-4	CASSPGQGAENIQYF	TGCGCCAGCAGCCCGGGACAGGGGGCGGAGAACATTCAGTACTTC